The 28 T cell receptor beta chains below were found in one sample sequenced in a study of TIL therapy for anti-PD-1-resistant metastatic lung cancer. Time point here: pre-treatment sample, taken before nivolumab and TIL therapy. The immunoSEQ assay was v3. Repertoires were generated with immunoSEQ multiplex PCR, while TCRdb's copy carries only in-frame clones and drops some. The data contain tens of thousands of clones, more than 60% of them seen just once; the ten biggest clones take up less than 8.5%. Source: blood, taken at baseline. These receptors all stem from a person aged 25 to 85 with non-small cell lung cancer.

The DNA of the CDR3 is TGTGCCAGCAGCTTGGCCCCAGGGGGCGCCTACGAGCAGTACTTC. As protein: CASSLAPGGAYEQYF. This rearrangement joins TRBV5-8 to TRBJ2-7; 8 positions agree with TRBD1. Per the germline V gene, CDR1 is SGHTS and CDR2 is YDEGEE. The CDR3 extends over 15 amino acids. The trim removed 0 bases at V and 2 bases at J, leaving 4 bases unmatched.

V usage is TRBV25-1 and J usage is TRBJ2-1; 11 nucleotides line up with TRBD2. V lost 6 bases, J lost 2 bases, and 3 bases stayed unmatched. This CDR3 has 15 residues. Germline CDR1 and CDR2: MGHDK and SYGVNS. DNA of the CDR3: TGTGCCAGCAGAGAACTAGCGGGAGCCTACAATGAGCAGTTCTTC. As protein: CASRELAGAYNEQFF.

The rearrangement links TRBV5-6 to TRBJ2-1, with D tentatively TRBD2 (6 bases). CDR3 length: 11 residues. Per germline, CDR1 SGHDT and CDR2 YYEEEE. Trimming stripped 5 bases from V and 9 bases from J, with 9 bases between. The chain's CDR3 is CASSVGGEQFF. CDR3 nucleotide sequence: TGTGCCAGCAGTGTGGGGGGTGAGCAGTTCTTC.

The V and J genes are TRBV18 and TRBJ2-7; unclear D gene. V was trimmed by 6 bases and J by 3 bases, leaving 9 bases between them. Germline V lookup: CDR1 KGHSH, CDR2 LQKENI. This CDR3 is built from 12 residues. CDR3 nucleotides: TGTGCCAGCTCCTCACTCCACTACGAGCAGTACTTC. It translates to CASSSLHYEQYF.

The chain carries TRBV30 and TRBJ1-4; D is unclear. This CDR3 has 15 residues. Looked up from germline, CDR1 is GTSNPN and CDR2 is SVGIG (reference sequence). V was shortened by 5 bases and J by 0 bases, with 13 bases between the two germline ends. CDR3 in DNA: TGTGCCTGGGCGTTCAGGATCACAACTAATGAAAAACTGTTTTTT. The encoded protein is CAWAFRITTNEKLFF.

The rearrangement links TRBV15 to TRBJ1-1; possible D gene TRBD1, 5 bases. Germline-derived CDR1 and CDR2 are LNHNV and YYDKDF (reference sequence). The CDR3 runs to 13 residues. The V end lost 0 bases, the J end lost 7 bases, and 9 bases lay between the germline ends. CDR3 nucleotides: TGTGCCACCAGCAGAGATGGGGACGGTGAAGCTTTCTTT. It is translated as CATSRDGDGEAFF. The whole variable domain, remainder taken from reference TRBV15 and TRBJ1-1, is DAMVIQNPRYQVTQFGKPVTLSCSQTLNHNVMYWYQQKSSQAPKLLFHYYDKDFNNEADTPDNFQSRRPNTSFCFLDIRSPGLGDTAMYLCATSRDGDGEAFFGQGTRLTVV.

The rearrangement uses TRBV28 and TRBJ2-3; 9 nucleotides match TRBD1. Trimming at V came to 5 bases and at J to 4 bases, leaving 7 bases not matched to a gene. Germline V gives CDR1 MDHEN, CDR2 SYDVKM. The CDR3 is made up of 15 amino acids. CDR3 region: CASSASGQGADTQYF. The CDR3 DNA follows: TGTGCCAGCAGTGCTTCGGGACAGGGCGCAGATACGCAGTATTTT.

The chain uses TRBV19 and TRBJ2-2; D may be TRBD1 or TRBD2 (6 bases each). The V end was cut by 6 bases, the J end by 6 bases, with 14 bases between. CDR3 size: 14 residues. Germline V lookup: CDR1 LNHDA, CDR2 SQIVND (reference sequence). CDR3 in DNA: TGTGCCAGTAGACCCAGGGGCGGGGCCGGGGAGCTGTTTTTT. Translation: CASRPRGGAGELFF.

This chain connects TRBV28 to TRBJ2-5; no firm D call. The CDR3 contains 13 residues. Germline V gene lookup returns CDR1 MDHEN and CDR2 SYDVKM. V was cut by 4 bases and J by 3 bases, with 9 bases left in between. DNA for the CDR3: TGTGCCAGCAGTTCCAACTCAAAAGAGACCCAGTACTTC. As protein: CASSSNSKETQYF.

The chain combines TRBV5-4 with TRBJ1-1, with D maybe TRBD1 (5 bases). CDR3 length: 15 residues. Per germline, CDR1 SGHNT and CDR2 YYREEE (reference sequence). The ends were cut back, 3 bases at V and 1 base at J, with 13 bases in the middle. The CDR3 is CASSSTYGQNTEAFF. The CDR3 DNA reads as TGTGCCAGCAGCTCCACCTATGGACAGAACACTGAAGCTTTCTTT.

The rearrangement links TRBV5-5 to TRBJ2-5; 11 nucleotides align to TRBD2. The CDR3 contains 14 residues. V shed 5 bases, J shed 3 bases, and the junction held 3 bases outside the gene matches. Germline assignment: CDR1 SGHKS and CDR2 YYEKEE (reference sequence). CDR3 loop: CASSSGREKETQYF. The CDR3 DNA sequence: TGTGCCAGCAGTAGCGGGAGGGAAAAAGAGACCCAGTACTTC.

This rearrangement joins TRBV5-4 to TRBJ1-1, with 7 positions matching TRBD1. The CDR3 extends over 15 amino acids. Germline CDR1 and CDR2: SGHNT and YYREEE (reference sequence). The junction had 6 bases not matched to a gene; V was cut back by 4 bases and J by 0 bases. In DNA form, the CDR3 reads TGTGCCAGCAGCGGCCCGGGACAGCTGAACACTGAAGCTTTCTTT. This codes for CASSGPGQLNTEAFF. Based on the CDR3 plus reference TRBV5-4 and TRBJ1-1, the full variable domain is ETGVTQSPTHLIKTRGQQVTLRCSSQSGHNTVSWYQQALGQGPQFIFQYYREEENGRGNFPPRFSGLQFPNYSSELNVNALELDDSALYLCASSGPGQLNTEAFFGQGTRLTVV.

This clone has only a few counts. CDR3 nucleotides: TGCAGCGTTGGACAGGGGGATGGCTACACCTTC. Its protein product is CSVGQGDGYTF. The V and J genes are TRBV29-1 and TRBJ1-2, with TRBD1 matching 9 bases. CDR3 size: 11 residues. CDR1 is SQVTM and CDR2 is ANQGSEA in the germline V gene. V shed 4 bases and J 6 bases; nucleotides not matched to a gene: 0.

This rearrangement joins TRBV7-2 to TRBJ2-2; TRBD2 matches 8 bases. Germline loops: CDR1 SGHTA, CDR2 FQGNSA. With V trimmed by 5 bases and J by 5 bases, 7 bases remained unmatched. The CDR3 has 15 amino acids. DNA for the CDR3: TGTGCCAGCAGCCCTCGGGGGGGGCCTACCGGGGAGCTGTTTTTT. Protein: CASSPRGGPTGELFF.

The chain joins TRBV19 to TRBJ1-2, with TRBD1 matching 8 bases. This CDR3 comprises 12 residues. Germline CDR1 LNHDA, CDR2 SQIVND (reference sequence). With 7 bases clipped from V and 8 bases from J, the junction kept 6 bases outside the gene matches. The CDR3, as DNA: TGTGCCAGTATGAGTAGGACAGGGGGCTACACCTTC. This codes for CASMSRTGGYTF.

The chain is built from TRBV6-5 and TRBJ1-2; D may be TRBD1 (6 bases). The V and J ends lost 6 bases and 8 bases respectively, with 16 bases between them. The germline gives CDR1 MNHEY, CDR2 SVGAGI. The CDR3 spans 13 residues. In nucleotides, the CDR3 is TGTGCCAGCAGACCCACAGGGATAGGGGGCTACACCTTC. As protein: CASRPTGIGGYTF.

The chain recombines TRBV6-1 with TRBJ1-5; D not certain. Trimming stripped 7 bases from V and 4 bases from J, with 14 bases between. This CDR3 has 14 amino acids. In germline, CDR1 is MNHNS, CDR2 SASEGT. CDR3 nucleotide sequence: TGTGCCAGCACCGAGAGCCCTAGAAATCAGCCCCAGCATTTT. Its translation is CASTESPRNQPQHF.

The gene calls are TRBV27 and TRBJ2-7, with D possibly being TRBD1 (5 bases). CDR3 length: 15 amino acids. Germline V gene sequence: CDR1 MNHEY, CDR2 SMNVEV (reference sequence). V lost 4 bases and J 2 bases, leaving 15 bases between the germline ends. This CDR3 reads CASSSPLRATYEQYF. The CDR3 DNA reads as TGTGCCAGCAGTTCCCCCCTCAGGGCCACCTACGAGCAGTACTTC.

There are a few counts of this clone. CDR3 residues: CAIGEPDTQYF. In DNA form, the CDR3 reads TGTGCCATCGGAGAGCCAGATACGCAGTATTTT. The J gene is TRBJ2-3, the V gene TRBV10-3, with D uncertain. Trimming took off 8 bases at V and 4 bases at J, with 7 bases between the two ends. Germline-derived CDR1 and CDR2 are ENHRY and SYGVKD. The CDR3 is 11 amino acids.

This clone was observed once. This chain uses TRBV12-5 with TRBJ2-1; 9 bases fit TRBD1. Germline values: CDR1 LGHNT, CDR2 FRNRAP. This CDR3 comprises 13 residues. The V and J ends lost 6 bases and 8 bases, in that order; junction bases with no gene match: 5. The CDR3, as DNA: TGTGCTAGTGGAAAGGACAGGGGCGATGAGCAGTTCTTC. Its protein is CASGKDRGDEQFF.

The V gene is TRBV30, the J gene TRBJ2-7, with 10 positions matching TRBD2. The CDR3 extends over 15 amino acids. V lost 4 bases and J lost 0; bases outside the gene matches: 6. Germline V CDR1 and CDR2: GTSNPN, SVGIG (reference sequence). CDR3 in DNA: TGTGCCTGGATGGGTGCTAGCGGGGGCTCCTACGAGCAGTACTTC. Protein product: CAWMGASGGSYEQYF.

The chain links TRBV7-9 to TRBJ2-7, with 7 bases matching TRBD2. The CDR3 extends over 14 amino acids. The ends lost 6 bases at V and 2 bases at J; junction bases unmatched: 7. Germline lookup yields CDR1 SEHNR and CDR2 FQNEAQ (reference sequence). CDR3 sequence: CASSQQRGAYEQYF. The CDR3 region has the DNA TGTGCCAGCAGTCAACAACGGGGGGCCTACGAGCAGTACTTC.

The chain links TRBV18 to TRBJ2-3; perhaps TRBD2 as D (5 bases). The CDR3 has 13 amino acids. Germline CDR1 KGHSH, CDR2 LQKENI. The germline V and J ends were trimmed by 4 bases and 8 bases, with 13 bases remaining between them. The CDR3 protein is CASSRSRESTQYF. DNA for the CDR3: TGTGCCAGCTCACGATCTCGGGAAAGTACGCAGTATTTT.

The chain combines TRBV9 with TRBJ2-5; D is ambiguous. TRBJ2-7 matches the DNA end more closely, so the J call is doubtful. The V gene's germline CDR1 is SGDLS and CDR2 YYNGEE. The CDR3 totals 15 residues. CDR3 protein: CASSVEGQPSYEQYF. CDR3 sequence (DNA): TGTGCCAGCAGCGTAGAAGGTCAACCTTCCTACGAGCAGTACTTC.

The rearrangement uses TRBV19 and TRBJ2-3; weak D call: TRBD1 (5 bases). There are 14 residues in the CDR3. CDR1 is LNHDA, CDR2 SQIVND, per germline (reference sequence). The V gene lost 3 bases and the J gene lost 6 bases, with 13 bases spanning the gap. The CDR3 DNA follows: TGTGCCAGTAGTATTTCCAGGGCGTCGGATACGCAGTATTTT. This gives the protein CASSISRASDTQYF.

CDR3 sequence (DNA): TGTGCCAGCGGGGGACCGCCCTTAGCCAAAAACATTCAGTACTTC. Protein sequence: CASGGPPLAKNIQYF. The chain links TRBV28 to TRBJ2-4, with D possibly called TRBD1 or TRBD2 (5 bases each). The germline V gene encodes CDR1 MDHEN and CDR2 SYDVKM. The V end lost 8 bases, the J end lost 0 bases, and 14 bases lay between the germline ends. The CDR3 is 15 residues long.

This chain connects TRBV28 to TRBJ2-7; 9 bases align to TRBD2. J lost 4 bases, V lost 5 bases, and 12 bases had no gene match. This CDR3 has 16 residues. Germline loops: CDR1 MDHEN, CDR2 SYDVKM. In DNA, the CDR3 is TGTGCCAGCAGTCCCGGGGGCCTAGCGGGAATGTACGAGCAGTACTTC. Translated: CASSPGGLAGMYEQYF. The full variable domain, with the rest looked up from reference TRBV28 and TRBJ2-7, is DVKVTQSSRYLVKRTGEKVFLECVQDMDHENMFWYRQDPGLGLRLIYFSYDVKMKEKGDIPEGYSVSREKKERFSLILESASTNQTSMYLCASSPGGLAGMYEQYFGPGTRLTVT.

The chain carries TRBV4-3 and TRBJ2-7, with 7 bases matching TRBD1. From germline, CDR1 is LGHNA and CDR2 YSLEER. The CDR3 has 13 amino acids. Germline trimming cut 2 bases from V and 7 bases from J; bases unmatched to any gene: 5. The CDR3 here is CASSQSTGSEQYF. The DNA for the CDR3 is TGCGCCAGCAGCCAATCGACAGGGAGTGAGCAGTACTTC.